This section outlines one T cell receptor beta chain sequence together with its context. The same CDR3 is also encoded by other DNA sequences in this sample. Germline-derived CDR1 and CDR2 are SGHVS and FQNEAQ. Between the trimmed V and J ends, which lost 1 base and 4 bases, there was a span of 5 bases. The CDR3 is 13 amino acids. This specimen belongs to a study of blood T cell repertoires in COVID-19. Clones were sequenced by immunoSEQ multiplex PCR, and TCRdb holds only the in-frame ones, with some missing. The sample records about 210,000 clones, around 82% being singletons. The V gene is TRBV7-8, the J gene TRBJ2-1, with D unclear. The material sequenced was peripheral blood. This receptor was identified in a woman aged 40 to 50 with acute or convalescent COVID-19. In DNA form, the CDR3 reads TGTGCCAGCAGCTTAGGGCGGTACAATGAGCAGTTCTTC. Amino acids: CASSLGRYNEQFF.